These 6 T cell receptor beta chains were sequenced from one sample in a study of shared clonotypes between healthy human individuals (dated by TCRdb to 2019 to 2021). The library came from the immunoSEQ multiplex PCR assay. TCRdb stores this immuneACCESS table with in-frame sequences only. Part of the clones is absent; in the studies checked, under half of the shortfall reflects unresolved V genes, and no reason is known for the rest. In this sample the table shows around 2.1 million clones, about 93% of which occur a single time. The ten largest clones take up 1.5% to 2% of the sample. CD8 naive samples were obtained by positive selection for CCR7 among CD45RO-negative cells, yielding a CD45RA+CCR7+ population from which TemRA cells were excluded. The specimen sequenced was naive CD8+ T cells from PBMCs. Per the publication, the cell subset or site label means: CD45RA+CCR7+. The source of these receptors is a man aged 18 to 29 in good health. Some clones in this sample may be carry-over from other donors' samples.

This chain links TRBV27 with TRBJ1-2, with 7 bases matching TRBD1. CDR1 is MNHEY and CDR2 is SMNVEV in the germline V gene (reference sequence). The CDR3 is 12 amino acids. V gave up 6 bases and J gave up 5 bases; unmatched junction bases: 3. CDR3 DNA: TGTGCCAGCAGGGGGACAGAGTATGGCTACACCTTC. Translation gives CASRGTEYGYTF.

In the case of this clone: Different DNA sequences within this sample yield the same CDR3. The gene calls are TRBV7-9 and TRBJ1-1; D possibly corresponds to TRBD1 (6 bases). The CDR3 spans 14 residues. Germline V CDR1 and CDR2: SEHNR, FQNEAQ (reference sequence). V shed 1 base and J shed 4 bases, with 10 bases lying between them. The CDR3, as DNA: TGTGCCAGCAGCTTAGTGGCGGGGGCCACTGAAGCTTTCTTT. It translates to CASSLVAGATEAFF. The whole variable domain, filled in from reference TRBV7-9 and TRBJ1-1, reads DTGVSQNPRHKITKRGQNVTFRCDPISEHNRLYWYRQTLGQGPEFLTYFQNEAQLEKSRLLSDRFSAERPKGSFSTLEIQRTEQGDSAMYLCASSLVAGATEAFFGQGTRLTVV.

The chain carries TRBV9 and TRBJ2-2; 8 positions agree with TRBD2. This CDR3 is built from 17 residues. Germline CDR1 and CDR2: SGDLS and YYNGEE. Germline trimming cut 2 bases from V and 6 bases from J; bases unmatched to any gene: 12. DNA of the CDR3: TGTGCCAGCAGCGTCCGCGCCGGGACTAGGTTGGCCGGGGAGCTGTTTTTT. This sequence encodes CASSVRAGTRLAGELFF.

This clone was recorded only once. The DNA of the CDR3 is TGTGCCAGCAGCCAAGACCCCGGCTTGGGTCAAGCTGGAAACACCATATATTTT. It specifies CASSQDPGLGQAGNTIYF. This chain links TRBV4-2 with TRBJ1-3; D gene ambiguous. This CDR3 has 18 amino acids. Trimming stripped 0 bases from V and 2 bases from J, with 17 bases between. Germline-derived CDR1 and CDR2 are LGHNA and YNFKEQ.

The chain uses TRBV2 and TRBJ1-2; D might be TRBD1 (6 bases). Looked up from germline, CDR1 is SNHLY and CDR2 is FYNNEI. V lost 6 bases and J 2 bases, leaving 16 bases between the germline ends. The CDR3 has 15 amino acids. CDR3 in amino acids: CASRQGLHGNYGYTF. In nucleotides, the CDR3 is TGTGCCAGCAGACAGGGACTGCATGGGAACTATGGCTACACCTTC.

The CDR3 region has the DNA TGCGCCAGCAGCCCGACTTCTCGCCTCCTCACAGATACGCAGTATTTT. Protein sequence: CASSPTSRLLTDTQYF. This rearrangement joins TRBV10-1 to TRBJ2-3, with D unresolved. This CDR3 contains 16 residues. With 6 bases removed from V and 2 bases from J, the gap between germline ends came to 18 bases. CDR1 WNHNN and CDR2 SYGVQD come from the germline V gene (reference sequence).